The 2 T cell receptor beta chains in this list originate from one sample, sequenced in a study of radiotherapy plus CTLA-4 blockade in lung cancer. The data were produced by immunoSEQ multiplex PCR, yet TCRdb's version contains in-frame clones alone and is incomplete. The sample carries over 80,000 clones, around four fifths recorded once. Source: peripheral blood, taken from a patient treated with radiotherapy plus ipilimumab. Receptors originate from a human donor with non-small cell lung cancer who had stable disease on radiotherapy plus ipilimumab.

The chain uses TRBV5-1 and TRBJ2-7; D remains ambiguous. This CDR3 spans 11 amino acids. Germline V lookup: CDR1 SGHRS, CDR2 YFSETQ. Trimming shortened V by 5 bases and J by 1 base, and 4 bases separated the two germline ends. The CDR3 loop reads CASRGSYEQYF. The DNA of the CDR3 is TGCGCCAGCAGGGGGTCCTACGAGCAGTACTTC.

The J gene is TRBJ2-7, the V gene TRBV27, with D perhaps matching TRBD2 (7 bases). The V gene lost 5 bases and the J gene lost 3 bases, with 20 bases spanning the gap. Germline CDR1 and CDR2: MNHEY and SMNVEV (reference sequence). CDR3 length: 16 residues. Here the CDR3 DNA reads TGTGCCAGCAGTCCCCAGTCGGGGGGCAACATCTACGAGCAGTACTTC. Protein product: CASSPQSGGNIYEQYF.